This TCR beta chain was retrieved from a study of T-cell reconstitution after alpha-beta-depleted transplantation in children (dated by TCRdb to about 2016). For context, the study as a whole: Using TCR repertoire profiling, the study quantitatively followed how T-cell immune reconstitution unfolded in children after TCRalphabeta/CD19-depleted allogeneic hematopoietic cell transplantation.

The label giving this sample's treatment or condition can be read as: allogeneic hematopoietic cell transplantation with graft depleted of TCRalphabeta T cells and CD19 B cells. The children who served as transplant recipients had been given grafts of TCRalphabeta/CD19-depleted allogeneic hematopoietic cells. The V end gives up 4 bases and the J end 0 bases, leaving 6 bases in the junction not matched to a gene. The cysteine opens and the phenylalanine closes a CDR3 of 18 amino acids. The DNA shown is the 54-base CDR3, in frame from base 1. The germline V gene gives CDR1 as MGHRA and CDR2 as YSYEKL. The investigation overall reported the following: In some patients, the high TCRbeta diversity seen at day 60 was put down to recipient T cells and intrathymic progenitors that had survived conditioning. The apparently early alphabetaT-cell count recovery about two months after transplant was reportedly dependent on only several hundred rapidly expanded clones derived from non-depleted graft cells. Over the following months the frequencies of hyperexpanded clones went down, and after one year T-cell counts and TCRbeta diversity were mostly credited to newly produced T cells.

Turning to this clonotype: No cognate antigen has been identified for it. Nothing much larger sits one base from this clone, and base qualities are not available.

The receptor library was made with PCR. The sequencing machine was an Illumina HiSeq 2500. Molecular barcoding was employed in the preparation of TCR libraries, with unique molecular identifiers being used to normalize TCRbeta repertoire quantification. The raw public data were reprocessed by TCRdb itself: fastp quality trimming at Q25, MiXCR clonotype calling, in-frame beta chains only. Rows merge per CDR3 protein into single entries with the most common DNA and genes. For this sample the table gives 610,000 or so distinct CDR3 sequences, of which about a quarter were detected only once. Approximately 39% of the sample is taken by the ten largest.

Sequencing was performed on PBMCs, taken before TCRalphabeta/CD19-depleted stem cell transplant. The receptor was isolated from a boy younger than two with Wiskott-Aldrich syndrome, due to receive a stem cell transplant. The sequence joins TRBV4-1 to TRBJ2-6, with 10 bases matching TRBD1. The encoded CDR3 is CASSLAGQGFSGANVLTF. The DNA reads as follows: TGCGCCAGCAGCCTTGCGGGACAGGGGTTCTCTGGGGCCAACGTCCTGACTTTC.